The source of this TCR beta chain is a study of blood T cells in healthy people across ages. Findings of the study overall: More naive CD4+ cells and higher diversity marked long-lived donors relative to aged donors. As age increased, TCR beta diversity per million T cells fell in a roughly linear fashion.

Sample-barcoded 5' priming and a J-beta primer mix drove a second PCR of about 6 to 11 cycles. In TCRdb, the 5' RACE reads were re-called with MiXCR into one record per CDR3 protein. The repertoire holds hundreds of thousands of distinct CDR3 sequences, around 42% seen once, with roughly 19% in the top ten. About this clonotype itself: Antigen specificity is unknown. A much bigger clone sits one base away, suggesting this may be a read error.

The CDR3 runs to 12 residues. CDR1 and CDR2 (germline): SEHNR, FQNEAQ (reference sequence). The V and J genes are TRBV7-9 and TRBJ2-4; the D is unclear. The better agreement between TRBJ2-7 and the DNA end casts doubt on the J call. The sample was blood. This TCR was recovered from a man in his fifties or sixties in good health. DNA for the CDR3: TGTGCCAGCAGGTCACTGCTCTACGAGCAGTACTTC. Protein: CASRSLLYEQYF.